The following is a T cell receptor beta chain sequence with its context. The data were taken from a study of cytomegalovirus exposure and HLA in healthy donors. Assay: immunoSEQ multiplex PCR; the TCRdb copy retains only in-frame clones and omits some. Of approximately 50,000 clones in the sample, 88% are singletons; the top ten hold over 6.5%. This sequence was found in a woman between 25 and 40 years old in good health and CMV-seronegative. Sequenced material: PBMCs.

In DNA, the CDR3 is TGTGCCAGCACCCTCCAGGGCTATGGCTACACCTTC. This translates into CASTLQGYGYTF. The chain employs TRBV28 and TRBJ1-2; maybe TRBD1 (5 bases). V gave up 7 bases and J gave up 4 bases, with 10 bases separating them. The CDR3 spans 12 residues. Germline CDR1 is MDHEN and CDR2 is SYDVKM.